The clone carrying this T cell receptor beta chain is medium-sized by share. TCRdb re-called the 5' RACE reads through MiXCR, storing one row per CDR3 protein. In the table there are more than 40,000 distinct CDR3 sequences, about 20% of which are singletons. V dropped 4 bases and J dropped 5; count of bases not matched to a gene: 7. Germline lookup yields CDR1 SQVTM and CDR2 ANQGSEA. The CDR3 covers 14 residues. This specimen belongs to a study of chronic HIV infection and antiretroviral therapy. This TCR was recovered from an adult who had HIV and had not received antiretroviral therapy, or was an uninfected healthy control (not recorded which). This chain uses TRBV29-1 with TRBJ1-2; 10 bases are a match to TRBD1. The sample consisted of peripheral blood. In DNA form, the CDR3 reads TGCAGCGTTGCCGGGACAGGGGCGCCGTATGGCTACACCTTC. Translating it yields CSVAGTGAPYGYTF.